The clone carrying this T cell receptor (beta chain) has more than one count but fewer than ten. Its antigen remains unidentified. This sample was included in a study of cytomegalovirus exposure and HLA in healthy donors. The wider study: Early released data comprised 75 million to 100 million unique TCRs from HLA-typed donors.

CDR3 length: 16 amino acids. V was clipped by 6 bases and J by 4 bases; unmatched bases: 8. CDR1 SQVTM and CDR2 ANQGSEA come from the germline V gene. It was with 60 Vbeta and 13 Jbeta primers that the PCR ran. Sequencing was performed with immunoSEQ multiplex PCR; in TCRdb, only in-frame clones are kept and a portion is missing. The sample comprises around 110,000 clones, roughly 66% of which are singletons, and roughly 2.4% rests with the top ten. Study results and limitations: Later analysis placed DRB1 highest and HLA-C lowest in TCR association rates, which differed by HLA locus.

The receptor comes from a woman aged 25 to 39 in good health and CMV-seronegative. The sample taken for sequencing was PBMCs. The chain carries TRBV29-1 and TRBJ2-1; 14 bases match TRBD2. For the CDR3, the DNA is TGCAGCGTCGTCCCGGGACTAGCGGGGGCTTACAATGAGCAGTTCTTC. As protein: CSVVPGLAGAYNEQFF.